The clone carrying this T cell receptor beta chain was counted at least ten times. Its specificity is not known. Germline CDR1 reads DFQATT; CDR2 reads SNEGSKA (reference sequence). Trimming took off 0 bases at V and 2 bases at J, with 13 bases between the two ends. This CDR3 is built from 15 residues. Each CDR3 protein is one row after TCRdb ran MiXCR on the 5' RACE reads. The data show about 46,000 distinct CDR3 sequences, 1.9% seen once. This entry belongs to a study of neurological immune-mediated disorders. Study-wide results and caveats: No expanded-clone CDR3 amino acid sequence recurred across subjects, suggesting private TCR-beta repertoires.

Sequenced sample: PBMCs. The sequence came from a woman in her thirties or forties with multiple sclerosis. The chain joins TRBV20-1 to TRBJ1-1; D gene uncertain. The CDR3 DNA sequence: TGCAGTGCTAGAGATCTGCGGAACACTAACACTGAAGCTTTCTTT. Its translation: CSARDLRNTNTEAFF.